This record covers a single TCR beta chain. The data originate from a study of blood T cell repertoires in COVID-19. Study details: Samples came from the United States, Italy and Spain, spanning acute and convalescent COVID-19.

Libraries were prepared by immunoSEQ multiplex PCR; TCRdb keeps only in-frame clonotypes and omits some of them. Of roughly 300,000 clones in the sample, 81% are singletons; the top ten hold about 3.2%. The CDR3 runs 14 residues. The V and J ends lost 4 bases and 5 bases respectively, with 14 bases between them. The germline gives CDR1 LGHNA, CDR2 YNFKEQ. The sequence was collected from a woman aged 60-75 years with active or convalescent COVID-19. Sequenced input: peripheral blood. The chain is built from TRBV4-2 and TRBJ2-5; weak D call: TRBD2 (6 bases). The CDR3 protein is CASSPPGGWETQYF. Written as DNA, the CDR3 is TGTGCCAGCAGCCCCCCTGGGGGGTGGGAGACCCAGTACTTC.